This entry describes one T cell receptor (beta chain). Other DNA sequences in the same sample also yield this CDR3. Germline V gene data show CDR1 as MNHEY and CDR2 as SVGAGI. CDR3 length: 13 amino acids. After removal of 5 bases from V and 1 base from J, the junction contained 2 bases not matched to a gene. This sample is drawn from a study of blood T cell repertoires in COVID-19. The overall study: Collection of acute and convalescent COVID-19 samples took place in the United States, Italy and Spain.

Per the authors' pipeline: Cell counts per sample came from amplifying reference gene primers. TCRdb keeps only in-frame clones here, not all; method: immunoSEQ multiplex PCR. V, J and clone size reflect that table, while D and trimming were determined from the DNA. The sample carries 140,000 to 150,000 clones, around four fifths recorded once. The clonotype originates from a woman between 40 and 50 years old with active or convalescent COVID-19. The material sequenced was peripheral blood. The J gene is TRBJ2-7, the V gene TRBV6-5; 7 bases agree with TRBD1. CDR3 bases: TGTGCCAGCAGTCGACAGGGATCCTACGAGCAGTACTTC. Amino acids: CASSRQGSYEQYF.